This T cell receptor (beta chain) was captured by sequencing in a study of T-cell memory formation after mild COVID-19. Study information: Clusters of TCRs were largely donor specific.

MiXCR, applied by TCRdb to the 5' RACE reads, yields one record per CDR3 protein. The sample has roughly 220,000 distinct CDR3 sequences, around 9.1% seen once; the top ten hold 3.5%. This clonotype was counted many times. The CDR3 spans 13 residues. CDR1 is SNHLY, CDR2 FYNNEI, per germline. Sequences were obtained from PBMCs or a T cell subset sorted from them (not recorded which). The sequence was obtained from a young man who had mild COVID-19 (a few samples of this study predate the infection). Cell type and time point are not known. This chain uses TRBV2 with TRBJ2-2, with D perhaps matching TRBD1 or TRBD2 (6 bases each). This CDR3 reads CASGATNTGELFF. The CDR3 DNA follows: TGTGCTTCGGGGGCCACGAACACCGGGGAGCTGTTTTTT. Variable domain in full (rest from reference TRBV2 and TRBJ2-2): EPEVTQTPSHQVTQMGQEVILRCVPISNHLYFYWYRQILGQKVEFLVSFYNNEISEKSEIFDDQFSVERPDGSNFTLKIRSTKLEDSAMYFCASGATNTGELFFGEGSRLTVL.